The 30 T cell receptor beta chains reported below all come from one sample, sequenced in a study of metastatic and nonmetastatic thyroid tumors. TCRdb re-called the PCR reads via MiXCR. The repertoire has fewer than 35,000 clones, 25% to 35% of them found once; the top ten carry around 30%. Treatment of any kind had been given to no patient before thyroid surgery. The sequenced material came from blood. The receptors derive from a female donor with papillary thyroid cancer or a benign thyroid nodule (not recorded which). Some clones in this sample may be carry-over from other donors' samples.

This CDR3 is CASSRTSSYEQYF. In DNA, the CDR3 is TGTGCCAGCTCGAGGACTAGCTCCTACGAGCAGTACTTC. V is TRBV6-1 and J is TRBJ2-7; 7 bases are shared with TRBD2. Unmatched junction bases numbered 4, after V lost 8 bases and J lost 0 bases. The CDR3 spans 13 residues. CDR1 is MNHNS, CDR2 SASEGT, per germline.

By sample fraction, this clone is medium-sized. The rearrangement uses TRBV28 and TRBJ1-2; weak D call: TRBD1 (6 bases). CDR3 length: 15 amino acids. Germline V gives CDR1 MDHEN, CDR2 SYDVKM. The V gene lost 5 bases and the J gene lost 3 bases, with 16 bases spanning the gap. CDR3 DNA: TGTGCCAGCAGTACCCACAGGGAGGTAGACTATGGCTACACCTTC. Protein: CASSTHREVDYGYTF.

V gene TRBV24-1 combines with J gene TRBJ2-1; no clear D gene. The CDR3 is 15 residues long. The V gene lost 3 bases and the J gene lost 9 bases, with 17 bases spanning the gap. Germline V gene sequence: CDR1 KGHDR, CDR2 SFDVKD. This chain's CDR3 is CATSDGPSVSSEQFF. The DNA for the CDR3 is TGTGCCACCAGTGATGGGCCCAGCGTGTCAAGTGAGCAGTTCTTC.

J is TRBJ2-7 and V is TRBV24-1; no definite D call. The CDR3 contains 13 residues. Between the trimmed V and J ends, which lost 1 base and 4 bases, there was a span of 7 bases. Germline V gene sequence: CDR1 KGHDR, CDR2 SFDVKD. CDR3 sequence reads: CATSDFPGYEQYF. DNA for the CDR3: TGTGCCACCAGTGATTTCCCCGGGTACGAGCAGTACTTC.

This chain links TRBV20-1 with TRBJ2-3; 8 bases line up with TRBD1. Germline lookup yields CDR1 DFQATT and CDR2 SNEGSKA (reference sequence). The CDR3 extends over 14 amino acids. V lost 6 bases and J lost 0; bases outside the gene matches: 5. The CDR3 coding sequence is TGCAGTGCACCCCGGGACAGGAGCACAGATACGCAGTATTTT. This sequence encodes CSAPRDRSTDTQYF.

This clone was counted at least ten times. V gene TRBV5-6 combines with J gene TRBJ1-6; D ambiguous. Per germline, CDR1 SGHDT and CDR2 YYEEEE. The CDR3 loop spans 14 amino acids. V was pared by 1 base and J by 8 bases, with 10 bases between. The CDR3 DNA reads TGTGCCAGCAGCTTGTCGGTCCGACATTCACCCCTCCACTTT. Residues: CASSLSVRHSPLHF.

The chain has TRBV5-1 and TRBJ1-1; 10 nucleotides align to TRBD1. This CDR3 has 15 residues. Losses at the gene ends were 7 bases for V and 4 bases for J; bases not matched to a gene: 10. The germline V gene has CDR1 SGHRS and CDR2 YFSETQ. CDR3 sequence: CASYRGGQGPTEAFF. The CDR3 DNA reads TGCGCCAGCTATCGGGGGGGACAGGGGCCCACTGAAGCTTTCTTT.

This clone was counted ten times or more. The junction differs from germline at one of its ends, possibly a read error. The chain links TRBV20-1 to TRBJ2-7; maybe TRBD2 (5 bases). From germline, CDR1 is DFQATT and CDR2 SNEGSKA (reference sequence). The CDR3 is 12 amino acids. CDR3 in amino acids: CSGEPGLYGQYF. The CDR3 nucleotides read TGCAGTGGGGAGCCCGGCCTCTACGGGCAGTACTTC.

V gene TRBV28 combines with J gene TRBJ1-2; the D gene is possibly TRBD1 (5 bases). Trimming shortened V by 1 base and J by 8 bases, and 14 bases separated the two germline ends. Germline lookup yields CDR1 MDHEN and CDR2 SYDVKM. The CDR3 contains 14 residues. The CDR3 nucleotides read TGTGCCAGCAGTTTATCGGGGCAGGCGAAAGGCTACACCTTC. It codes for CASSLSGQAKGYTF.

This clone was seen a handful of times. V usage is TRBV6-1 and J usage is TRBJ1-1; D is uncertain. Germline V CDR1 and CDR2: MNHNS, SASEGT. There are 14 residues in the CDR3. The ends were cut back, 5 bases at V and 11 bases at J, with 21 bases in the middle. This CDR3 is CASSSAPPSDRAFF. The CDR3 DNA sequence: TGTGCCAGCAGTTCCGCTCCCCCATCAGATCGGGCTTTCTTT.

This clone came up many times. The chain carries TRBV20-1 and TRBJ1-1; a weak D match, TRBD1 (6 bases). From germline, CDR1 is DFQATT and CDR2 SNEGSKA (reference sequence). V was pared by 5 bases and J by 1 base, with 17 bases between. The CDR3 loop spans 15 amino acids. The CDR3 DNA reads TGCAGTGCTCGAAGACAGGACGAGTGGAACACTGAAGCTTTCTTT. Its protein is CSARRQDEWNTEAFF.

This clone was counted ten times or more. The V gene is TRBV20-1, the J gene TRBJ1-5; perhaps TRBD1 as D (5 bases). Germline CDR1 DFQATT, CDR2 SNEGSKA (reference sequence). Trimming removed 3 bases at V and 7 bases at J, with 13 bases between. This CDR3 is built from 13 residues. CDR3 residues: CSARGSGNQPQHF. The CDR3 DNA follows: TGCAGTGCTAGGGGGTCAGGGAACCAGCCCCAGCATTTT.

Comments on this clone: Mismatch with germline at one junction end may stem from a read error. This specimen includes other DNA sequences encoding the same CDR3. This chain links TRBV6-1 with TRBJ1-1; D is perhaps TRBD1 (5 bases). This CDR3 has 12 amino acids. CDR1 is MNHNS and CDR2 is SASEGT in the germline V gene. CDR3 nucleotides: TGCGCCAGCAGGAGGTCGGACACTGAGGCTTTCTTT. Amino acids: CASRRSDTEAFF.

This clone was counted at least ten times. The V gene is TRBV7-2, the J gene TRBJ1-1; unclear D gene. Trimming removed 1 base at V and 1 base at J, with 4 bases between. The germline CDR1 and CDR2 sequences are SGHTA and FQGNSA. This CDR3 has 13 amino acids. The CDR3 nucleotides are TGTGCCAGCAGCTTAGAACCGAACACTGAAGCTTTCTTT. This encodes CASSLEPNTEAFF. The full variable domain, with the rest looked up from reference TRBV7-2 and TRBJ1-1, is GAGVSQSPSNKVTEKGKDVELRCDPISGHTALYWYRQSLGQGLEFLIYFQGNSAPDKSGLPSDRFSAERTGGSVSTLTIQRTQQEDSAVYLCASSLEPNTEAFFGQGTRLTVV.

This clone was recorded at least ten times. The V and J genes are TRBV7-2 and TRBJ2-3, with 13 bases identical to TRBD2. This CDR3 has 17 amino acids. V was clipped by 3 bases and J by 4 bases; unmatched bases: 7. Germline V lookup: CDR1 SGHTA, CDR2 FQGNSA. The CDR3 loop is CASSLARGLAGSDTQYF. The CDR3 nucleotides read TGTGCCAGCAGCTTGGCCCGGGGACTAGCGGGATCAGATACGCAGTATTTT.

The chain joins TRBV9 to TRBJ1-2, with 9 nucleotides matching TRBD1. The CDR3 consists of 14 residues. The germline CDR1 and CDR2 sequences are SGDLS and YYNGEE. The V segment lost 6 bases and the J segment 2 bases; nucleotides outside the gene matches: 5. In nucleotides, the CDR3 is TGTGCCAGCACCGGCGACAGGGGGAACTATGGCTACACCTTC. Translating gives CASTGDRGNYGYTF.

A note on this clone: Other DNA sequences from this sample encode an identical CDR3 as well. The gene calls are TRBV24-1 and TRBJ1-2, with D perhaps matching TRBD1 (5 bases). Germline V gives CDR1 KGHDR, CDR2 SFDVKD. This CDR3 contains 20 residues. Between the trimmed V and J ends, which lost 7 bases and 0 bases, there was a span of 29 bases. CDR3 nucleotides: TGTGCCACCAGCCCTAAAGTGGGGCAGCCGAAAAATGATACTAACTATGGCTACACCTTC. This encodes CATSPKVGQPKNDTNYGYTF.

The gene calls are TRBV3-1 and TRBJ1-6, with 11 bases matching TRBD1. Losses at the gene ends were 7 bases for V and 3 bases for J; bases not matched to a gene: 8. This CDR3 has 17 residues. Germline CDR1 reads LGHDT; CDR2 reads YNNKEL (reference sequence). The CDR3, as DNA: TGTGCCAGCAAAGGGACAGGGGGACGGATCTATAATTCACCCCTCCACTTT. Its translation: CASKGTGGRIYNSPLHF. Based on the CDR3 plus reference TRBV3-1 and TRBJ1-6, the full variable domain is DTAVSQTPKYLVTQMGNDKSIKCEQNLGHDTMYWYKQDSKKFLKIMFSYNNKELIINETVPNRFSPKSPDKAHLNLHINSLELGDSAVYFCASKGTGGRIYNSPLHFGNGTRLTVT.

The V and J genes are TRBV12-3 or TRBV12-4 and TRBJ1-5; D is uncertain. With 8 bases removed from V and 2 bases from J, the gap between germline ends came to 10 bases. The CDR3 runs 13 residues. CDR3 bases: TGTGCCAGCGCCCGGGGAGGCAATCAGCCCCAGCATTTT. Protein sequence: CASARGGNQPQHF.

Only one count was recorded for this clone. The chain couples TRBV5-1 to TRBJ2-1, with D perhaps matching TRBD1 or TRBD2 (5 bases each). The length of the CDR3 is 13 residues. Per germline, CDR1 SGHRS and CDR2 YFSETQ. V lost 4 bases and J lost 6, with 11 bases in between. The CDR3 protein is CASSMGTSNEQFF. CDR3 nucleotides: TGCGCCAGCAGCATGGGGACGTCCAATGAGCAGTTCTTC.

This clone was counted a few times. The rearrangement links TRBV6-2 or TRBV6-3 to TRBJ2-7; D possibly matches TRBD1 or TRBD2 (5 bases each). Trimming took 0 bases from V and 6 from J, leaving 21 bases between them. CDR1 MNHEY and CDR2 SVGEGT come from the germline V gene. This CDR3 has 17 amino acids. The CDR3 DNA is TGTGCCAGCAGTTACTCGATCGGGGCAGGGCTGGTTCGCGAGCAGTACTTC. Translating gives CASSYSIGAGLVREQYF.

This clone has at least ten counts. V usage is TRBV20-1 and J usage is TRBJ2-1; D might be TRBD1 or TRBD2, each matching 5 bases. The CDR3 has 14 amino acids. CDR1 and CDR2 (germline): DFQATT, SNEGSKA (reference sequence). CDR3 region: CTLLGESSYNEQFF. CDR3 bases: TGCACCCTGTTGGGGGAGTCGTCCTACAATGAGCAGTTCTTC.

The chain combines TRBV5-1 with TRBJ2-7; either TRBD1 or TRBD2 may fit D (5 bases each). CDR1 SGHRS and CDR2 YFSETQ come from the germline V gene. V was trimmed by 0 bases and J by 0 bases, leaving 16 bases between them. This CDR3 contains 17 residues. This CDR3 is CASSLGVGPVPSYEQYF. For the CDR3, the DNA is TGCGCCAGCAGCTTGGGAGTGGGACCCGTTCCCTCCTACGAGCAGTACTTC.

A word on this clone: The same CDR3 is also encoded by other DNA sequences in this sample. The chain carries TRBV30 and TRBJ2-2, with D unclear. Trimming took off 2 bases at V and 5 bases at J, with 12 bases between the two ends. The germline gives CDR1 GTSNPN, CDR2 SVGIG (reference sequence). The CDR3 is made up of 14 amino acids. The CDR3 DNA follows: TGTGCCTGGAGTCGTATTAGTAGAACCGGGGAGCTGTTTTTT. This sequence encodes CAWSRISRTGELFF. The whole variable domain, filled in from reference TRBV30 and TRBJ2-2, reads SQTIHQWPATLVQPVGSPLSLECTVEGTSNPNLYWYRQAAGRGLQLLFYSVGIGQISSEVPQNLSASRPQDRQFILSSKKLLLSDSGFYLCAWSRISRTGELFFGEGSRLTVL.

The chain combines TRBV6-2 or TRBV6-3 with TRBJ2-7, with TRBD1 identical over 8 bases. Germline trimming cut 6 bases from V and 0 bases from J; bases unmatched to any gene: 7. CDR1 is MNHEY and CDR2 is SVGEGT in the germline V gene. The CDR3 is 15 amino acids. The CDR3 reads CASSRGQGGSYEQYF. Written as DNA, the CDR3 is TGTGCCAGCAGCAGAGGACAGGGCGGCTCCTACGAGCAGTACTTC.

This clone was seen more than once but under ten times. The J gene is TRBJ2-4, the V gene TRBV28, with D perhaps matching TRBD1 or TRBD2 (5 bases each). The CDR3 length is 12 residues. Per the germline V gene, CDR1 is MDHEN and CDR2 is SYDVKM. Trimming removed 10 bases from V and 4 bases from J, with 11 bases in between. CDR3 in DNA: TGTGCCATCCGGGACGTAAAAAACATTCAGTACTTC. Protein sequence: CAIRDVKNIQYF.

The CDR3, as DNA: TGTGCCAGTAGTATGGGGACGGGCCGTGACACTGAAGCTTTCTTT. It yields the protein CASSMGTGRDTEAFF. The chain recombines TRBV19 with TRBJ1-1, with D tentatively TRBD1 (5 bases). This CDR3 has 15 residues. Trimming pared 3 bases from V and 3 bases from J, leaving 14 bases between. Looked up from germline, CDR1 is LNHDA and CDR2 is SQIVND (reference sequence).

This clone is a singleton in its sample. The chain joins TRBV20-1 to TRBJ2-2; tentative D call: TRBD2 (6 bases). The ends were cut back, 3 bases at V and 5 bases at J, with 13 bases in the middle. The CDR3 has 14 residues. The germline CDR1 and CDR2 sequences are DFQATT and SNEGSKA (reference sequence). This CDR3 is CSASGLGRTGELFF. CDR3 nucleotides: TGCAGTGCTAGTGGTCTCGGGAGAACCGGGGAGCTGTTTTTT.

By sample share, this clone is medium-sized. The chain joins TRBV11-3 to TRBJ2-7; perhaps TRBD2 as D (6 bases). The CDR3 has 12 amino acids. In germline, CDR1 is SGHNT, CDR2 YENEEA. V lost 5 bases, J lost 5 bases, and 10 bases lay in between. CDR3 in amino acids: CASSRGGNEQYF. For the CDR3, the DNA is TGTGCCAGCAGCCGTGGGGGGAACGAGCAGTACTTC. The full variable domain, with the rest looked up from reference TRBV11-3 and TRBJ2-7, is EAGVVQSPRYKIIEKKQPVAFWCNPISGHNTLYWYLQNLGQGPELLIRYENEEAVDDSQLPKDRFSAERLKGVDSTLKIQPAELGDSAVYLCASSRGGNEQYFGPGTRLTVT.

Concerning this clone: An end of the junction does not agree with germline; a read error may underlie this. This chain uses TRBV2 with TRBJ1-1; D is unresolved. The CDR3 extends over 14 amino acids. CDR1 is SNHLY, CDR2 FYNNEI, per germline. CDR3 nucleotide sequence: TGTGCCAGCACTTCCCGCGGTGGCCCCACTGAAGCTCTCTTT. Translation gives CASTSRGGPTEALF.